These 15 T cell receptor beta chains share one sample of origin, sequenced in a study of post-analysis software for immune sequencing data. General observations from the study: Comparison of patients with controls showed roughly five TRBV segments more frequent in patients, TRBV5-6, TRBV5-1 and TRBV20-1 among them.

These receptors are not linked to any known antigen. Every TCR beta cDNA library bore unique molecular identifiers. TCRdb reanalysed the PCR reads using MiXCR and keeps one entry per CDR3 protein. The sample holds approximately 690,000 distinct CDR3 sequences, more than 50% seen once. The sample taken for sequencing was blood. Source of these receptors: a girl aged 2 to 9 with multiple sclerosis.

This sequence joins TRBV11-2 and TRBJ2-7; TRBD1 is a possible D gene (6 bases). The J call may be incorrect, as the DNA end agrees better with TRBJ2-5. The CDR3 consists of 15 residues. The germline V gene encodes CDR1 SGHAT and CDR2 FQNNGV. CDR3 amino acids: CASSDALGGQETQYF. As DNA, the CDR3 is TGTGCCAGCAGCGACGCACTAGGGGGACAAGAGACCCAGTACTTC.

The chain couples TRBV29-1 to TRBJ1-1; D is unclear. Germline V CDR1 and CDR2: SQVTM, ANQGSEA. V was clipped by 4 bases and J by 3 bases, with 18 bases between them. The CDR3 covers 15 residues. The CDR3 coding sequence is TGCAGCGTTGGGGCTTTCAGGTCGGAAGACACTGAAGCTTTCTTT. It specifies CSVGAFRSEDTEAFF.

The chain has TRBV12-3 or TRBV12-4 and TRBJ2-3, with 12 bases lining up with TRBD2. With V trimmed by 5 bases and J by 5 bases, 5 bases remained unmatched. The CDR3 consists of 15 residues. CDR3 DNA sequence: TGTGCCAGCAGTATGACTAGCGGGAGTCAAGATACGCAGTATTTT. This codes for CASSMTSGSQDTQYF.

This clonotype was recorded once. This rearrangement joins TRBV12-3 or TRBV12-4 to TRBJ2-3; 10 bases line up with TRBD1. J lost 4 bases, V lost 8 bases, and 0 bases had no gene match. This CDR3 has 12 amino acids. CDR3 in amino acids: CASGQGADTQYF. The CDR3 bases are TGTGCCAGCGGACAGGGGGCAGATACGCAGTATTTT.

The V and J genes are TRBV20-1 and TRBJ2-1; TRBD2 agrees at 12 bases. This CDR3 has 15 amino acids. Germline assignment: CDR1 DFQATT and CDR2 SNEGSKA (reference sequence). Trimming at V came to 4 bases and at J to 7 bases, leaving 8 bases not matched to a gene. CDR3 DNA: TGCAGTGCTACACTGACTAGCGGGAGTCCTAATGAGCAGTTCTTC. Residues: CSATLTSGSPNEQFF.

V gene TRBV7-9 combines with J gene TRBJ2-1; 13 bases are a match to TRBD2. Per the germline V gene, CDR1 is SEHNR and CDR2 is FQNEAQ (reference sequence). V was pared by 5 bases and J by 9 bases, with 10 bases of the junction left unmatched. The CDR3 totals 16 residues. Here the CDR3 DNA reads TGTGCCAGCAGCCCGCGGACTAGCGGGGGAGTTACTGAGCAGTTCTTC. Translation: CASSPRTSGGVTEQFF.

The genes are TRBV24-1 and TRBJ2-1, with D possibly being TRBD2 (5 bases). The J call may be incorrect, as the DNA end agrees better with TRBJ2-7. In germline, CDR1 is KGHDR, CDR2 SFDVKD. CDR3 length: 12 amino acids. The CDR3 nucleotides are TGTGCCACCAGTGAAGTTGGACTCCGGCAGTACTTC. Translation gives CATSEVGLRQYF.

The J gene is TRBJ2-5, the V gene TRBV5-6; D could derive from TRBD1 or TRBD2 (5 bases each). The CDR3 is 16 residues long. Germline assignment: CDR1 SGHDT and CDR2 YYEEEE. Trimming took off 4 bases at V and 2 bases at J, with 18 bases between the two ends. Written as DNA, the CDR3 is TGTGCCAGCAGCCCCGGGACCCGAACAGGACAAGAGACCCAGTACTTC. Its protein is CASSPGTRTGQETQYF.

The CDR3 spells CAIRQGSTYGYTF. The CDR3 nucleotides read TGTGCCATCAGACAGGGGTCGACCTATGGCTACACCTTC. V usage is TRBV10-3 and J usage is TRBJ1-2; 7 nucleotides line up with TRBD1. The ends lost 6 bases at V and 4 bases at J; junction bases unmatched: 5. Germline loops: CDR1 ENHRY, CDR2 SYGVKD. CDR3 length equals 13 residues.

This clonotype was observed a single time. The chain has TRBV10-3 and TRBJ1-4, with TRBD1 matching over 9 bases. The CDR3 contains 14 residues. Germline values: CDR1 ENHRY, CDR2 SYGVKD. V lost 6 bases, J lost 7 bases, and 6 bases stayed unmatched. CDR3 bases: TGTGCCATCAGCAGGGACAGGGAGGCTGAAAAACTGTTTTTT. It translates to CAISRDREAEKLFF.

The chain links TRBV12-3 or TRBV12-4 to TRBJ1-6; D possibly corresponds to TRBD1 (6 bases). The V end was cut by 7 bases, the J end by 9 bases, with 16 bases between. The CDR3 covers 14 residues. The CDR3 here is CASTMTGGVSPLHF. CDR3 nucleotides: TGTGCCAGCACTATGACAGGAGGGGTTTCACCCCTCCACTTT.

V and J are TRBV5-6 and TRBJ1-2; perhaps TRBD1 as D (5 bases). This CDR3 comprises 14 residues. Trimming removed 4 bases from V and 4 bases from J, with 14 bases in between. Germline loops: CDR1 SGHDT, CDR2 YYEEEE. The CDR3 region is CASSPSRQLYGYTF. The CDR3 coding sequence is TGTGCCAGCAGCCCGTCCAGACAGCTCTATGGCTACACCTTC.

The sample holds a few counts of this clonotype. As DNA, the CDR3 is TGTGCCAGCAGCTTGGGGTGGGAACGAGATACGCAGTATTTT. Its translation is CASSLGWERDTQYF. The V and J genes are TRBV7-2 and TRBJ2-3; D is undetermined. The CDR3 has 14 residues. V was trimmed by 3 bases and J by 5 bases, leaving 12 bases between them. Germline values: CDR1 SGHTA, CDR2 FQGNSA.

CDR3 loop: CAITGPDHSYNEQFF. CDR3 bases: TGTGCCATAACCGGTCCGGACCACTCCTACAATGAGCAGTTCTTC. The rearrangement links TRBV7-9 to TRBJ2-1; D remains unclear. Germline-derived CDR1 and CDR2 are SEHNR and FQNEAQ (reference sequence). Trimming cost V 10 bases and J 0 bases, with 16 bases left between them. The CDR3 consists of 15 residues.

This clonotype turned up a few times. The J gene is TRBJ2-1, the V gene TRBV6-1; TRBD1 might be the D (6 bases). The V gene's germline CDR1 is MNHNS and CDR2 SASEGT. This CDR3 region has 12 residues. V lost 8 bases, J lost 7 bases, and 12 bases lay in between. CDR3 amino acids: CASGGPGNEQFF. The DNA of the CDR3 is TGTGCCAGCGGGGGCCCCGGGAATGAGCAGTTCTTC.